The 14 T cell receptor beta chains reported below all come from one sample, sequenced in a study of Tregs in tolerant kidney transplant recipients. The protocol was immunoSEQ multiplex PCR, while the TCRdb copy is restricted to in-frame clones and leaves out a portion. This sample's table has some 52,000 clones. The sequences come from CD4+ T cells from blood, collected before the transplant. These receptors originate from a human donor who received a combined kidney and bone marrow transplant.

Remarks on this clone: The missing CDR3 end, 3 residues past where the read stops, is filled in from the germline J gene. This chain links TRBV6-2 or TRBV6-3 with TRBJ1-2; TRBD1 matches at 9 bases. Germline lookup yields CDR1 MNHEY and CDR2 SVGEGT. V lost 8 bases and J lost 0; bases outside the gene matches: 10. CDR3 size: 16 residues. CDR3 DNA, as far as it was read: TGTGCCAGCTACCGGGACAGGGCTCAAACTAACTATGGC. It translates to CASYRDRAQTNYG. The whole CDR3 protein reads CASYRDRAQTNYGYTF.

On this clone itself: The read is 3 residues too short to cover the CDR3 end, so that end is filled in from the germline J gene. The genes are TRBV18 and TRBJ1-2; D not certain. The CDR3 runs 12 residues. CDR1 KGHSH and CDR2 LQKENI come from the germline V gene. The V end was cut by 6 bases, the J end by 6 bases, with 11 bases between. The CDR3 sequence is CASSLPRDGYTF. The sequenced part of the CDR3 DNA is TGTGCCAGCTCCCTTCCGCGGGATGGC.

On this clone itself: The read comes to an end 3 residues before the CDR3 does, leaving the germline J gene to fill in the end. V is TRBV19 and J is TRBJ2-7; D is perhaps TRBD1 (5 bases). Trimming removed 5 bases from V and 2 bases from J, with 19 bases in between. Germline V gene data show CDR1 as LNHDA and CDR2 as SQIVND (reference sequence). The CDR3 loop spans 16 amino acids. CDR3 bases read: TGTGCCAGTAGTTCCCCAGGACACCACTCGGCCTACGAG. Protein sequence: CASSSPGHHSAYE. The entire CDR3 sequence reads CASSSPGHHSAYEQYF.

Turning to this clone: The DNA ends 3 residues before the CDR3 does, and the rest of the CDR3 is filled in from the germline J gene. The chain uses TRBV7-9 and TRBJ2-2; 13 bases agree with TRBD2. With V trimmed by 5 bases and J by 7 bases, 4 bases remained unmatched. The germline V gene encodes CDR1 SEHNR and CDR2 FQNEAQ (reference sequence). This CDR3 is built from 15 residues. Partial CDR3 DNA: TGTGCCAGCAGCGCGGGGACTAGCGGGATCGGGGAG. Protein product: CASSAGTSGIGE. The entire CDR3 protein is CASSAGTSGIGELFF.

A note on this clone: The CDR3 is cut off 3 residues early in the read; its end comes from the germline J gene. The chain combines TRBV7-8 with TRBJ1-6, with 9 bases aligning to TRBD1. The CDR3 sequence is 16 residues long. Germline trimming cut 1 base from V and 10 bases from J; bases unmatched to any gene: 8. Germline V CDR1 and CDR2: SGHVS, FQNEAQ. CDR3 region: CASSLVPGQGRSPLHF. Incomplete CDR3 DNA: TGTGCCAGCAGCTTAGTCCCGGGACAGGGTCGGTCACCC.

Comments on this clone: The read gets to within 3 residues of the CDR3 end, and the germline J gene fills in the rest. The genes are TRBV5-1 and TRBJ2-6; tentatively, D is TRBD1 (5 bases). The germline CDR1 and CDR2 sequences are SGHRS and YFSETQ. Trimming took 0 bases from V and 0 from J, leaving 13 bases between them. CDR3 length equals 18 residues. The CDR3: CASSLAPDIFSGANVLTF. Incomplete CDR3 DNA: TGCGCCAGCAGCTTGGCACCGGACATCTTCTCTGGGGCCAACGTC.

Worth noting for this clone: The missing CDR3 end, 3 residues past where the read stops, is filled in from the germline J gene. This rearrangement joins TRBV18 to TRBJ2-5; tentatively, D is TRBD1 (6 bases). Trimming removed 0 bases at V and 4 bases at J, with 12 bases between. There are 15 residues in the CDR3. CDR1 and CDR2 (germline): KGHSH, LQKENI. Partial CDR3 DNA: TGTGCCAGCTCACCACCGGTCCAGGGGAGAGAGACC. As protein: CASSPPVQGRET. The full CDR3 protein is CASSPPVQGRETQYF.

Concerning this clone itself: The CDR3 end falls 3 residues outside the read, so it is completed with the germline J gene. V gene TRBV19 combines with J gene TRBJ1-1, with D possibly matching TRBD1 (5 bases). The germline V and J ends were trimmed by 7 bases and 3 bases, with 15 bases remaining between them. CDR1 and CDR2 (germline): LNHDA, SQIVND (reference sequence). The CDR3 covers 14 residues. The covered CDR3 bases are TGTGCCAGTAAGAAGGTGGTCAGGGACACTGAA. As protein: CASKKVVRDTE. The full CDR3 protein reads CASKKVVRDTEAFF.

Points on this clone: The CDR3 extends 3 residues past the end of the read, so its final part is completed from the germline J gene. The chain links TRBV6-2 or TRBV6-3 to TRBJ2-5; 9 nucleotides agree with TRBD2. The V and J ends lost 4 bases and 0 bases, in that order; junction bases with no gene match: 3. Germline V gene lookup returns CDR1 MNHEY and CDR2 SVGEGT. This CDR3 is built from 15 residues. CDR3 DNA (partial): TGTGCCAGCAGTTCGAGCGGGGGGTACCAAGAGACC. Encoded protein: CASSSSGGYQET. The full CDR3 protein reads CASSSSGGYQETQYF.

In the case of this clone: The CDR3 end falls 3 residues outside the read, so it is completed with the germline J gene. This sequence joins TRBV19 and TRBJ1-2; D might be TRBD1 (5 bases). Germline CDR1 and CDR2: LNHDA and SQIVND (reference sequence). V lost 7 bases, J lost 1 base, and 19 bases lay in between. This CDR3 region has 16 residues. CDR3 sequence: CASTTSAGLINYGYTF. Incomplete CDR3 DNA: TGTGCCAGTACCACCAGCGCAGGGTTGATTAACTATGGC.

Note on this clone: With the read ending 3 residues before the CDR3 end, the germline J gene is used to fill in that end. This sequence joins TRBV5-3 and TRBJ2-3; the D gene is possibly TRBD2 (5 bases). TRBV5-3 is classed as an ORF, of uncertain function. This CDR3 has 19 amino acids. V lost 7 bases, J lost 4 bases, and 31 bases lay in between. The CDR3 DNA, read in part, is TGTGCCAGAGATCCGTTTAGACTAAGGAACCGGAGATCCCCAGATACG. Translating it yields CARDPFRLRNRRSPDT. In full, the CDR3 reads CARDPFRLRNRRSPDTQYF.

On this clone: The observed sequence ends 3 residues before the CDR3 terminus, with the missing tail filled in from the germline J gene. The J gene is TRBJ1-5, the V gene TRBV18; the D gene is possibly TRBD1 (6 bases). Germline V lookup: CDR1 KGHSH, CDR2 LQKENI. V dropped 6 bases and J dropped 6 bases, with 18 bases sitting between them. The CDR3 has 15 amino acids. Partial CDR3 DNA: TGTGCCAGCTCCCAAATCCGGGACAATGTTCAGCCC. The encoded protein is CASSQIRDNVQP. Given in full, the CDR3 is CASSQIRDNVQPQHF.

On this clone: Sequencing ends 3 residues short of the CDR3 end; the germline J gene provides the rest. This chain connects TRBV11-2 to TRBJ2-3, with a possible D match to TRBD1 (5 bases). Trimming shortened V by 4 bases and J by 1 base, and 12 bases separated the two germline ends. There are 15 residues in the CDR3. CDR1 and CDR2 from the germline V gene are SGHAT and FQNNGV. The CDR3 loop is CASSSQQARTDTQYF. CDR3 bases read: TGTGCCAGCAGCTCCCAACAGGCCCGCACAGATACG.

For this clone: The read is 3 residues too short to cover the CDR3 end, so that end is filled in from the germline J gene. The gene calls are TRBV2 and TRBJ2-7; D might be TRBD1 or TRBD2, each matching 5 bases. Trimming took 4 bases from V and 6 from J, leaving 13 bases between them. The CDR3 contains 13 residues. Germline loops: CDR1 SNHLY, CDR2 FYNNEI. The part of the CDR3 DNA that was read is TGTGCCAGCAGTGTTGAGGGGATCGGCGAG. This gives the protein CASSVEGIGE. The entire CDR3 is CASSVEGIGEQYF.